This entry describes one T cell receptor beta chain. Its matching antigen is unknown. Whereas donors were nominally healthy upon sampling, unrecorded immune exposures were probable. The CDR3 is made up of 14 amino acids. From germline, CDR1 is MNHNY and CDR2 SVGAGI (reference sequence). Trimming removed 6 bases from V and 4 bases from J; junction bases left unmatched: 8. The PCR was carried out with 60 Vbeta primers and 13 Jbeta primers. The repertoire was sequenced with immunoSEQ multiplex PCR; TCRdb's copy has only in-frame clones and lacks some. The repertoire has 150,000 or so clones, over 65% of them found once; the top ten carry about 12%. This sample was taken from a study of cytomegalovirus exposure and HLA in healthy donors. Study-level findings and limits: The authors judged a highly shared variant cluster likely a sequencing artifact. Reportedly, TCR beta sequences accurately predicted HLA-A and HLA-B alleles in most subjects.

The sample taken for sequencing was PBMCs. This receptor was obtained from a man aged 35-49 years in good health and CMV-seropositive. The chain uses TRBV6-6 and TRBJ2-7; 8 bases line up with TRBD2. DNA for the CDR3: TGTGCCAGCAGCCGTCGGGAGGGGTGGTACGAGCAGTACTTC. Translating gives CASSRREGWYEQYF.